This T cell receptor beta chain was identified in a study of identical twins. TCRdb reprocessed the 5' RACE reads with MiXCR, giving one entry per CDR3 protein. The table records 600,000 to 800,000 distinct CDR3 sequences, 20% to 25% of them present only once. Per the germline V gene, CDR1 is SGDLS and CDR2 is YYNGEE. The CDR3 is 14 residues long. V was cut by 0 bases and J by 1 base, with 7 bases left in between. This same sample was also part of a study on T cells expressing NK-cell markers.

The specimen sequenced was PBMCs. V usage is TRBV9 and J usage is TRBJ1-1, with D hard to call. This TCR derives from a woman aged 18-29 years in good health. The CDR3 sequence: CASSVGQRNTEAFF. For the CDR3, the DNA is TGTGCCAGCAGCGTAGGGCAACGGAACACTGAAGCTTTCTTT.